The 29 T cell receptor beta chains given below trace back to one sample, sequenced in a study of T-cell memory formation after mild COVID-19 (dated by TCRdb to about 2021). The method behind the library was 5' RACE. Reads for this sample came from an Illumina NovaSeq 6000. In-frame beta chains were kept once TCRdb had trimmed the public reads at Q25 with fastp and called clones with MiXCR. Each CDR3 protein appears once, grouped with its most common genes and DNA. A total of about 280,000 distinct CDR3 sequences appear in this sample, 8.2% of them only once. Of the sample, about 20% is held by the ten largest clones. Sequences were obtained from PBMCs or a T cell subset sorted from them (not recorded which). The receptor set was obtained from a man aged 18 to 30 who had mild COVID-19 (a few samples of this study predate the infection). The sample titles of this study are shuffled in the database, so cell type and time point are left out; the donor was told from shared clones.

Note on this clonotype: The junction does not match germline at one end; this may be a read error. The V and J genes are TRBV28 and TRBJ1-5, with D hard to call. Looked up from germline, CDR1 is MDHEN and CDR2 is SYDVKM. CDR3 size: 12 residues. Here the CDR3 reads CARSLVNQPQHF. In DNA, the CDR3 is TGTGCCAGAAGTTTAGTAAACCAGCCCCAGCATTTT.

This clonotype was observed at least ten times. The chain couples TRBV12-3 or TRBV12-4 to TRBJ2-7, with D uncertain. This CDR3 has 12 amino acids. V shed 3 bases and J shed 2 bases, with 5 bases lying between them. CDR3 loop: CASSFTAYEQYF. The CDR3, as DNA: TGTGCCAGCAGTTTTACTGCCTACGAGCAGTACTTC.

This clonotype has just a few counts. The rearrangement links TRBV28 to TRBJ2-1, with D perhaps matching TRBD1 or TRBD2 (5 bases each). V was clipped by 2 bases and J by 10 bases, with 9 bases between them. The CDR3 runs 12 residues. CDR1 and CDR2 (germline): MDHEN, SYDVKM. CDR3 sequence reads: CASSLLGTEQFF. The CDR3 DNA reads TGTGCCAGCAGTTTACTTGGGACGGAGCAGTTCTTC.

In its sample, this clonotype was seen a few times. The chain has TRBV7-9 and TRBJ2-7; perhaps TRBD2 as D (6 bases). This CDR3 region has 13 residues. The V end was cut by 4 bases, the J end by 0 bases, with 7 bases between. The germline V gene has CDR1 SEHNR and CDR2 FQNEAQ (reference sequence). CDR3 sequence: CASSSSASYEQYV. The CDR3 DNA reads TGTGCCAGCAGCTCTAGCGCCTCCTACGAGCAGTACGTC.

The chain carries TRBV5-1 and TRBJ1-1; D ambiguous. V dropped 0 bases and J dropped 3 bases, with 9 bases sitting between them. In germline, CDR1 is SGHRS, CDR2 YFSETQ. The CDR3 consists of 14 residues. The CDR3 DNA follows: TGCGCCAGCAGCTTGGACGGGTTAGACACTGAAGCTTTCTTT. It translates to CASSLDGLDTEAFF.

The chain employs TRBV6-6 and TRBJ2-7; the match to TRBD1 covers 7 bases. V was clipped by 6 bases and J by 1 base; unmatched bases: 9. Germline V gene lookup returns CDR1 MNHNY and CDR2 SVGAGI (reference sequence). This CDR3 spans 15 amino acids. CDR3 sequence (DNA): TGTGCCAGCAGAGGGACAAACAGGGGTTCCTACGAGCAGTACGTC. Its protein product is CASRGTNRGSYEQYV.

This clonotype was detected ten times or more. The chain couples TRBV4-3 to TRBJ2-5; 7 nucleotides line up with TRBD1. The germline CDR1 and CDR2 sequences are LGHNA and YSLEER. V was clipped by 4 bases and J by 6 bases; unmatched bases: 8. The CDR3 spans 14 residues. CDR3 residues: CASSPRQGVKTQYF. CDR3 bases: TGCGCCAGCAGCCCCCGACAGGGAGTAAAGACCCAGTACTTC.

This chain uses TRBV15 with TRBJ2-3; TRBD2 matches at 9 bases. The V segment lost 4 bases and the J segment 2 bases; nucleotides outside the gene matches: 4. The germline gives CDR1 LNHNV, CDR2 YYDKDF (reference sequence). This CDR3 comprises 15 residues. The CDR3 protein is CATSKLAGSTDTQYF. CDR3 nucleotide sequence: TGTGCCACCAGCAAGCTAGCGGGGTCCACAGATACGCAGTATTTT.

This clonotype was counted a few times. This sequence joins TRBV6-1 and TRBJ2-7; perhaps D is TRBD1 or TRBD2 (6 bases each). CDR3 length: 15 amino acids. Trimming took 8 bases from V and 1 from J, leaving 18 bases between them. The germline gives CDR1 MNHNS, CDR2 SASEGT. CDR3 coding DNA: TGTGCCAGCGGTCCCGAGAGGGGGGAGTCCTACGAGCAGTACGTC. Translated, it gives CASGPERGESYEQYV.

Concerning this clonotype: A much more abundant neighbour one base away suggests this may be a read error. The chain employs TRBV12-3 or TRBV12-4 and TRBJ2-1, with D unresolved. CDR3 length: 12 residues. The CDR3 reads CASSLFSNEQLF. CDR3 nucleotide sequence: TGTGCCAGCAGTTTATTCAGCAATGAGCAGTTATTC.

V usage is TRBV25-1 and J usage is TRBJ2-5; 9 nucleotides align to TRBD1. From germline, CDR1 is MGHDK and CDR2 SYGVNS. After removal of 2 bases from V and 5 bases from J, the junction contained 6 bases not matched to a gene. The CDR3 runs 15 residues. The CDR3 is CASSEKDRGIETQYF. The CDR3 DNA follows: TGTGCCAGCAGTGAAAAGGACAGGGGAATCGAGACCCAGTACTTC.

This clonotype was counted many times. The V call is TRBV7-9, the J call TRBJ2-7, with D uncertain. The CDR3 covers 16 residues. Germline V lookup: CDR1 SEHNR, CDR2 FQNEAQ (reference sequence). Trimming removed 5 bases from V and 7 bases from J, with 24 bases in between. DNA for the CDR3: TGTGCCAGCAGCCTTATTATGGCTGACGGTCTGGGGGAGCAGTACGTC. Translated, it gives CASSLIMADGLGEQYV.

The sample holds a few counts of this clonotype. The CDR3 DNA follows: TGCAGTGCTAGCGGGGGACGGGCAGATACGCAGTATTTT. Translating it yields CSASGGRADTQYF. This chain connects TRBV20-1 to TRBJ2-3; a possible D gene is TRBD2 (6 bases). The CDR3 runs 13 residues. Germline CDR1 reads DFQATT; CDR2 reads SNEGSKA (reference sequence). Trimming stripped 3 bases from V and 4 bases from J, with 11 bases between.

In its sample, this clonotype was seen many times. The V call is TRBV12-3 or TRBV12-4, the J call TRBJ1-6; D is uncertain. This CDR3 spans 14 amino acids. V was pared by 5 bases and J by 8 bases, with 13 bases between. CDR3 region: CASSPPGMYSPLHF. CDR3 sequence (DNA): TGTGCCAGCAGTCCTCCCGGCATGTATTCACCCCTCCACTTT.

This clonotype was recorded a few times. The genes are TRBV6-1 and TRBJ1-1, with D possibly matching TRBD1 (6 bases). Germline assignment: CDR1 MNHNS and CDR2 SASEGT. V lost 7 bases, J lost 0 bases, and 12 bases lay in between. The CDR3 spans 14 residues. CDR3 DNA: TGTGCCAGCACCACACAGGGCTTGAACACTGAAGCTTTCTTT. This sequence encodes CASTTQGLNTEAFF.

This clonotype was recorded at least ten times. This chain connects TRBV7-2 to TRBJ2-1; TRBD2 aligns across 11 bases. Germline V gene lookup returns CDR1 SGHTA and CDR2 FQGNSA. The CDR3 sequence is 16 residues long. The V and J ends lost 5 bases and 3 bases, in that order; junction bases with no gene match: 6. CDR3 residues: CASSVTSGDIYNEQFF. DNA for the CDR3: TGTGCCAGCAGCGTGACTAGCGGGGATATCTACAATGAGCAGTTCTTC.

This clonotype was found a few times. CDR3 DNA sequence: TGTGCCAGCAATCCGGAAGTGAACACAGATACGCAGTATTTT. Protein product: CASNPEVNTDTQYF. This chain joins TRBV12-3 or TRBV12-4 and TRBJ2-3; D is unresolved. The length of the CDR3 is 14 residues. V lost 7 bases and J 2 bases, leaving 13 bases between the germline ends.

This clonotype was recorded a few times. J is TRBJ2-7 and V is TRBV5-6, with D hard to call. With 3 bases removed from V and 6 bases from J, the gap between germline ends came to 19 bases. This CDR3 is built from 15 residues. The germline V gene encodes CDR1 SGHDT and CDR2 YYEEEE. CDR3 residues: CASSYPPSVPGEQYV. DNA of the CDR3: TGTGCCAGCAGCTACCCACCTTCCGTGCCGGGCGAGCAGTACGTC.

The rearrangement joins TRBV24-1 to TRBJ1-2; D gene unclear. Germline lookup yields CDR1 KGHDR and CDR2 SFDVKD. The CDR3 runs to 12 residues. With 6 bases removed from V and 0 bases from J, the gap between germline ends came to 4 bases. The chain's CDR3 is CATSRTNYGYTF. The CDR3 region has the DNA TGTGCCACCAGTCGTACTAACTATGGCTACACCTTC.

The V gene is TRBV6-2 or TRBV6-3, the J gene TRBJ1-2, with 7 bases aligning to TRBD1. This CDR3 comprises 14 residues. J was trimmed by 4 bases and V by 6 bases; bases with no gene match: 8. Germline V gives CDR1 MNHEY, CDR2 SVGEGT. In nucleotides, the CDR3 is TGTGCCAGCAGCTCAGGGGACAGAGTCTATGGCTACACCTTC. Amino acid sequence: CASSSGDRVYGYTF.

CDR3 amino acids: CASSPTGAYNSPLHF. CDR3 DNA: TGTGCCAGCTCACCGACCGGCGCCTATAATTCACCCCTCCACTTT. The V and J genes are TRBV18 and TRBJ1-6, with D hard to call. Trimming removed 3 bases from V and 2 bases from J, with 8 bases in between. The CDR3 contains 15 residues. Germline-derived CDR1 and CDR2 are KGHSH and LQKENI.

The DNA of the CDR3 is TGTGCCAGCAGCTTAGATCGCCGGACAGGGCTTTCCGGGGAGCTGTTTTTT. Protein: CASSLDRRTGLSGELFF. This chain uses TRBV7-2 with TRBJ2-2; TRBD1 aligns across 8 bases. The CDR3 consists of 17 residues. Germline V gene data show CDR1 as SGHTA and CDR2 as FQGNSA. V lost 1 base and J lost 6; bases outside the gene matches: 10.

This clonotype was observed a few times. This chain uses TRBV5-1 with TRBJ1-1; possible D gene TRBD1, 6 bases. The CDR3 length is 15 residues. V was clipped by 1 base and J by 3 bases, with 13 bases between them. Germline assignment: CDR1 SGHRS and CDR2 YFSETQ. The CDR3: CASSLNGGRDTEAFF. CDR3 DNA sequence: TGCGCCAGCAGCTTGAATGGGGGCAGGGACACTGAAGCTTTCTTT.

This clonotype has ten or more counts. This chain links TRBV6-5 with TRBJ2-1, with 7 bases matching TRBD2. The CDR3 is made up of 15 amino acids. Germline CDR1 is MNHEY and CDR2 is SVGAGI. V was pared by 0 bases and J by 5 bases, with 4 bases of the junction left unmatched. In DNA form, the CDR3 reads TGTGCCAGCAGTTACTCGGGAGGGGTCGACAATGAGCAGTTCTTC. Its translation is CASSYSGGVDNEQFF.

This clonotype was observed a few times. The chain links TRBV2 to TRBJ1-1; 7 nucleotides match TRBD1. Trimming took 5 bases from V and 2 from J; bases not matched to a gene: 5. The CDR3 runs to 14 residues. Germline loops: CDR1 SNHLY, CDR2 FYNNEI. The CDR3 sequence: CASSTDRVNTEAFF. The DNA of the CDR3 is TGTGCCAGCAGTACCGACAGGGTTAACACTGAAGCTTTCTTT.

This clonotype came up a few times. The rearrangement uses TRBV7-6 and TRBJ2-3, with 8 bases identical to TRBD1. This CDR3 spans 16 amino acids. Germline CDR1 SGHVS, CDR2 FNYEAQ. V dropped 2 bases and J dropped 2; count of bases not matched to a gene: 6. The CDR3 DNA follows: TGTGCCAGCAGCTTAATAACAGGGGGACTCACAGATACGCAGTATTTT. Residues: CASSLITGGLTDTQYF.

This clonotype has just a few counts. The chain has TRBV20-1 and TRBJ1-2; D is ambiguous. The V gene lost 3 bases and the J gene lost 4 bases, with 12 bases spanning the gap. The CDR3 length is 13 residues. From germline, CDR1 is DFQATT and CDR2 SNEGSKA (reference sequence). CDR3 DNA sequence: TGCAGTGCTAGTTGGCAGGACCCCTATGGCTACACCTTC. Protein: CSASWQDPYGYTF.

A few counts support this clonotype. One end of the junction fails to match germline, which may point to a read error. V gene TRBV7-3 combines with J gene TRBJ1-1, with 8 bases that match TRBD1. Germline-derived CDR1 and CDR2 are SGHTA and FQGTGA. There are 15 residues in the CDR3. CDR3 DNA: TGTGCCAGCAGCATAACTTCAGGGGGCAACACTGAAGCTTTCTTT. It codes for CASSITSGGNTEAFF.

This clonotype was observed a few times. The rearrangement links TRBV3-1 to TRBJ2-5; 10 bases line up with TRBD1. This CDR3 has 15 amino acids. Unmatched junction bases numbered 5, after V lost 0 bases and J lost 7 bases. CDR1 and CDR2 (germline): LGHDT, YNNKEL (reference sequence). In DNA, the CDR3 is TGTGCCAGCAGCCAAGAGCGCAGACAGGGGGCGACCCAGTACTTC. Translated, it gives CASSQERRQGATQYF.